This T cell receptor beta chain comes out of a study of blood T cell repertoires in COVID-19. On the study more broadly: Sites in the United States, Italy and Spain provided acute and convalescent COVID-19 samples.

With 6 bases clipped from V and 4 bases from J, the junction kept 7 bases outside the gene matches. The CDR3 extends over 15 amino acids. Germline CDR1 is MDHEN and CDR2 is SYDVKM. One Seattle source followed patients from active infection through their disease course. As originally analysed: It was from reference gene primer amplification that nucleated cell counts were estimated. TCRdb's table, derived via immunoSEQ multiplex PCR, lists solely in-frame clones and lacks some. That table furnishes V, J and clone size, whereas the DNA furnished D and trimming. Among more than 300,000 clones listed, about nine tenths were seen once.

The material sequenced was peripheral blood. This clonotype was obtained from a woman in her 70s with COVID-19, enrolled during active disease. The chain combines TRBV28 with TRBJ1-5, with TRBD1 identical over 9 bases. CDR3 residues: CASSPRTGVNQPQHF. CDR3 DNA: TGTGCCAGCAGCCCCAGGACAGGGGTTAATCAGCCCCAGCATTTT.